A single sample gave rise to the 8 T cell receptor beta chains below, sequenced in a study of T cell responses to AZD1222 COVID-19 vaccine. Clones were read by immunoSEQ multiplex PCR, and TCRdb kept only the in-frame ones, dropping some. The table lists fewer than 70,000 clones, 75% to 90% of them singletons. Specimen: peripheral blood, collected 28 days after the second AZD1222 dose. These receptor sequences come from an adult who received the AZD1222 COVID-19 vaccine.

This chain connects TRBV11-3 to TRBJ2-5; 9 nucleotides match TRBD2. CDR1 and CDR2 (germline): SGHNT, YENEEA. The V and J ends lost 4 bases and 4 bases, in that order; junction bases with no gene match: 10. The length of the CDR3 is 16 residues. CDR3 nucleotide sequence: TGTGCCAGCAGCTCCGGAACCGGGACTAGCAGAGAGACCCAGTACTTC. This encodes CASSSGTGTSRETQYF.

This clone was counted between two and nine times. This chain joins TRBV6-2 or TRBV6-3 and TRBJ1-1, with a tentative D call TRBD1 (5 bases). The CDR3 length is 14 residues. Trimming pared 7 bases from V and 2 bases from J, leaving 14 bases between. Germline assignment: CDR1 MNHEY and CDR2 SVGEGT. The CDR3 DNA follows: TGTGCCAGCACCCCCGGGACCCGAAACACTGAAGCTTTCTTT. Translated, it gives CASTPGTRNTEAFF.

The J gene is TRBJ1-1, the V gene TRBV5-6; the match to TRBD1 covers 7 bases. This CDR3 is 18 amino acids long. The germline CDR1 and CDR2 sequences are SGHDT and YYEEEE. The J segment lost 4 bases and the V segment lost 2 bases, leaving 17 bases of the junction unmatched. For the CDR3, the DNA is TGTGCCAGCAGCTTACGACAGGGCTTTATGTTGATGGCCACTGAAGCTTTCTTT. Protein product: CASSLRQGFMLMATEAFF.

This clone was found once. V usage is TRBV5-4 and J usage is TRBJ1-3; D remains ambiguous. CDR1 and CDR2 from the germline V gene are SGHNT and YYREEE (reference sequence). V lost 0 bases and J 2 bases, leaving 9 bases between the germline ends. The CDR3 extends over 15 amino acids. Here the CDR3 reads CASSLDGVTGNTIYF. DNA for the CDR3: TGTGCCAGCAGCTTGGACGGGGTCACTGGAAACACCATATATTTT.

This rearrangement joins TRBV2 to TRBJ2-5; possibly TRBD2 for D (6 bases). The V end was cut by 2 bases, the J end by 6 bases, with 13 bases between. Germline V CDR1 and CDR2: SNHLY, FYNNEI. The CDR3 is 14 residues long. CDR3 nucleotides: TGTGCCAGCAGTGAACGGAGGGGAGCGCAGACCCAGTACTTC. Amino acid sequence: CASSERRGAQTQYF.

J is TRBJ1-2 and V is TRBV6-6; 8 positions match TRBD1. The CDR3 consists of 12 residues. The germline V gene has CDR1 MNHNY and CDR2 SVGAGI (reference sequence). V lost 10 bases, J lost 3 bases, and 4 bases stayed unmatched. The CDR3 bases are TGTGCCATCAAGGACAGGGACTATGGCTACACCTTC. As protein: CAIKDRDYGYTF.

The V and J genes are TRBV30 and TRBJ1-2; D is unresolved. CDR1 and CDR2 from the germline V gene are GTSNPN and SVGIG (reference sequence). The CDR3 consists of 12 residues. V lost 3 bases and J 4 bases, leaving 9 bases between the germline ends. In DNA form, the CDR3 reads TGTGCCTGGAGGCAGGATTTCTATGGCTACACCTTC. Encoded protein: CAWRQDFYGYTF.

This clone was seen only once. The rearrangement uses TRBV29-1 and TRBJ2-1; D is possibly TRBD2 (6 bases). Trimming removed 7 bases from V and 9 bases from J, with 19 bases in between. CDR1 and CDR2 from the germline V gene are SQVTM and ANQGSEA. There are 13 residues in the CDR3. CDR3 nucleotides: TGCAGCGCAGGACAACGGAACGGGGGTGAGCAGTTCTTC. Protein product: CSAGQRNGGEQFF.